The rows below give T cell receptor beta chains drawn from one sample of a study of cytomegalovirus exposure and HLA in healthy donors. Profiling relied on immunoSEQ multiplex PCR, and the TCRdb table lists in-frame clones only, not all of them. The table includes approximately 190,000 clones, approximately 82% detected once. Input material: PBMCs. These receptor sequences come from a woman aged 18-29 years in good health and CMV-seronegative. Each CDR3 is given with its conserved first and last residue. Fields, in order: clone size, CDR3 length, J gene, D gene, V gene, CDR3 protein, CDR3 DNA. D genes are given only for firm matches. A clone size is listed for some rows: how often the clone was seen (once, few, many), or a class if it is expanded.

clone_size: few; cdr3_length: 16; j_call: TRBJ1-2; d_call: TRBD1; v_call: TRBV6-5; cdr3_aa: CASSSPRTGGGDGYTF; cdr3_nt: TGTGCCAGCAGTTCTCCCCGGACAGGGGGCGGGGATGGCTACACCTTC
clone_size: -; cdr3_length: 19; j_call: TRBJ2-5; d_call: TRBD1; v_call: TRBV9; cdr3_aa: CASSVGTGGLRGYQETQYF; cdr3_nt: TGTGCCAGCAGCGTAGGGACAGGGGGCTTGAGAGGGTACCAAGAGACCCAGTACTTC
clone_size: once; cdr3_length: 16; j_call: TRBJ2-3; d_call: TRBD2; v_call: TRBV4-1; cdr3_aa: CASSQGLAPRTDTQYF; cdr3_nt: TGCGCCAGCAGCCAAGGACTAGCTCCTCGCACAGATACGCAGTATTTT
clone_size: -; cdr3_length: 15; j_call: TRBJ2-1; d_call: TRBD2; v_call: TRBV5-1; cdr3_aa: CASHGGGSSYNEQFF; cdr3_nt: TGCGCCAGCCACGGTGGCGGGAGCTCCTACAATGAGCAGTTCTTC
clone_size: -; cdr3_length: 15; j_call: TRBJ2-1; d_call: TRBD2; v_call: TRBV27; cdr3_aa: CASSLGLAGGNEQFF; cdr3_nt: TGTGCCAGCAGTTTAGGGCTAGCGGGCGGCAATGAGCAGTTCTTC
clone_size: -; cdr3_length: 14; j_call: TRBJ1-2; d_call: TRBD1; v_call: TRBV5-4; cdr3_aa: CASRNEQGFYGYTF; cdr3_nt: TGTGCCAGCAGAAATGAACAGGGGTTCTATGGCTACACCTTC
clone_size: -; cdr3_length: 15; j_call: TRBJ1-1; d_call: -; v_call: TRBV7-6; cdr3_aa: CASSAQDARNTEAFF; cdr3_nt: TGTGCCAGCAGCGCACAGGACGCGAGGAACACTGAAGCTTTCTTT
clone_size: -; cdr3_length: 16; j_call: TRBJ2-4; d_call: -; v_call: TRBV15; cdr3_aa: CATSRGEVQGGDIQYF; cdr3_nt: TGTGCCACCAGCAGGGGAGAGGTTCAGGGGGGAGACATTCAGTACTTC
clone_size: -; cdr3_length: 13; j_call: TRBJ2-1; d_call: TRBD1; v_call: TRBV28; cdr3_aa: CASIRTGFSEQFF; cdr3_nt: TGTGCCAGCATCCGGACAGGGTTTAGCGAGCAGTTCTTC
clone_size: -; cdr3_length: 15; j_call: TRBJ2-4; d_call: -; v_call: TRBV6-1; cdr3_aa: CASSREGVAKNIQYF; cdr3_nt: TGTGCCAGCAGCCGCGAGGGGGTAGCCAAAAACATTCAGTACTTC
clone_size: -; cdr3_length: 13; j_call: TRBJ2-5; d_call: TRBD2; v_call: TRBV11-2; cdr3_aa: CASSIAGSETQYF; cdr3_nt: TGTGCCAGCAGCATAGCGGGGTCCGAGACCCAGTACTTC
clone_size: -; cdr3_length: 15; j_call: TRBJ1-4; d_call: TRBD1; v_call: TRBV5-5; cdr3_aa: CASSLRQGAWEKLFF; cdr3_nt: TGTGCCAGCAGCTTACGACAGGGGGCTTGGGAAAAACTGTTTTTT
clone_size: -; cdr3_length: 13; j_call: TRBJ2-5; d_call: -; v_call: TRBV6-5; cdr3_aa: CASSYEDQETQYF; cdr3_nt: TGTGCCAGCAGTTACGAGGACCAAGAGACCCAGTACTTC
clone_size: -; cdr3_length: 14; j_call: TRBJ1-4; d_call: -; v_call: TRBV5-1; cdr3_aa: CASSLGQPGEKLFF; cdr3_nt: TGCGCCAGCAGCTTAGGGCAGCCGGGGGAAAAACTGTTTTTT
clone_size: -; cdr3_length: 13; j_call: TRBJ2-1; d_call: -; v_call: TRBV19; cdr3_aa: CASSARAGDEQFF; cdr3_nt: TGTGCCAGTAGTGCCAGGGCCGGCGATGAGCAGTTCTTC
clone_size: -; cdr3_length: 15; j_call: TRBJ2-7; d_call: TRBD1; v_call: TRBV28; cdr3_aa: CASSPPRAGGYEQYF; cdr3_nt: TGTGCCAGCAGTCCCCCCCGCGCAGGGGGCTACGAGCAGTACTTC
clone_size: -; cdr3_length: 14; j_call: TRBJ1-5; d_call: -; v_call: TRBV6-5; cdr3_aa: CASRGAGANQPQHF; cdr3_nt: TGTGCCAGCAGGGGGGCAGGTGCCAATCAGCCCCAGCATTTT
clone_size: -; cdr3_length: 13; j_call: TRBJ2-7; d_call: -; v_call: TRBV6-5; cdr3_aa: CASSYSKLYEQYF; cdr3_nt: TGTGCCAGCAGTTACTCGAAGCTCTACGAGCAGTACTTC